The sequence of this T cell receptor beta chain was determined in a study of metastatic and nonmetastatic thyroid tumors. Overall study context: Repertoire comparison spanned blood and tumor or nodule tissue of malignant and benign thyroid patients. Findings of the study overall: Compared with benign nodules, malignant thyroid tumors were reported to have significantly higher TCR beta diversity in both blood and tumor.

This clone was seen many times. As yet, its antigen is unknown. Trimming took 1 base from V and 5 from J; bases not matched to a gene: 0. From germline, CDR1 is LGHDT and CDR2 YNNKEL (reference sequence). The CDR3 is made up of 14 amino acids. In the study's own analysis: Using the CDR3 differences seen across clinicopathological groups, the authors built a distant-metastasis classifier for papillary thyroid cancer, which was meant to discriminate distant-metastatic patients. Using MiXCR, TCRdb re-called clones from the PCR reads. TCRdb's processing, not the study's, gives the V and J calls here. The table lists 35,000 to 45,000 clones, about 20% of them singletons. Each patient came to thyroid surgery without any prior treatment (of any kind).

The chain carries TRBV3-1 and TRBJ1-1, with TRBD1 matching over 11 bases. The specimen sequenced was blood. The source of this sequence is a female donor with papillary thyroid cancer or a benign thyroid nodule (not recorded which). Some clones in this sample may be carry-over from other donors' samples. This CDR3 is CASSQGDRGTEAFF. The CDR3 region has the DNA TGTGCCAGCAGCCAAGGGGACAGGGGGACTGAAGCTTTCTTT.